The clone carrying this T cell receptor beta chain was counted many times. The target antigen is unknown. This sample is part of a study of OX40 agonist ivuxolimab in advanced cancers. Study findings and constraints: Individuals who were partial responders at 0.1-3.0 mg/kg had clonal expansion that ranked among the lowest.

TCRdb keeps only in-frame clones here, not all; method: immunoSEQ multiplex PCR. The data hold 60,000 to 90,000 clones, with about 81% observed a single time. The germline gives CDR1 MNHEY, CDR2 SVGAGI. This CDR3 spans 14 amino acids. Trimming took off 6 bases at V and 1 base at J, with 10 bases between the two ends. Material: CD4+ or CD8+ T cells sorted from blood, obtained in a trial of the OX40 agonist ivuxolimab. The chain has TRBV6-5 and TRBJ1-5; possibly TRBD1 for D (5 bases). The sequence came from an adult with an advanced solid tumor such as melanoma, head and neck, liver or kidney cancer. Here the CDR3 reads CASRGVESNQPQHF. In DNA, the CDR3 is TGTGCCAGCAGGGGGGTTGAGAGCAATCAGCCCCAGCATTTT.